This TCR beta chain was obtained from a study of cytomegalovirus exposure and HLA in healthy donors. General study results and limits: Testing in vitro showed a few CMV-associated chains specific for CMV antigens. TCR beta V segments were, for the most part, productive about 90% or about 30% of the time in an earlier analysis. Cytomegalovirus-associated TCR beta chains were listed, numbering over 150.

Healthy bone marrow donors made up the cohort. In the case of this clone: Its antigen remains unidentified.

The PCR had 60 Vbeta and 13 Jbeta primers. Only in-frame clones appear in the TCRdb table, and some are missing; sequencing was by immunoSEQ multiplex PCR. The table includes 95,000 to 150,000 clones, about 83% detected once. Sequencing was carried out using PBMCs. The sequence was collected from a woman between 40 and 50 years old in good health and CMV-seropositive.

The DNA for the CDR3 is TGTGCCAGCAGCTTGGTGTTCAGACTCAATGAAAAACTGTTTTTT. Its protein is CASSLVFRLNEKLFF. The gene calls are TRBV5-8 and TRBJ1-4; D ambiguous. V lost 0 bases and J 5 bases, leaving 11 bases between the germline ends. The CDR3 is made up of 15 amino acids. From germline, CDR1 is SGHTS and CDR2 YDEGEE.